Below are 4 T cell receptor beta chains sequenced from a single sample in a study of blood T cell repertoires in COVID-19. Libraries were prepared by immunoSEQ multiplex PCR; TCRdb keeps only in-frame clonotypes and omits some of them. This sample has tens of thousands of clones, with roughly 82% found just once. Sequenced input: peripheral blood. These receptors all come from a woman older than 75 with acute or convalescent COVID-19.

J is TRBJ2-1 and V is TRBV7-2; 13 bases line up with TRBD2. From germline, CDR1 is SGHTA and CDR2 FQGNSA. V shed 5 bases, J shed 8 bases, and the junction held 12 bases outside the gene matches. This CDR3 comprises 17 residues. The CDR3 loop reads CASSHRLAGGFRDEQFF. Written as DNA, the CDR3 is TGTGCCAGCAGCCATAGACTAGCGGGGGGTTTTCGGGATGAGCAGTTCTTC.

The V and J genes are TRBV12-3 or TRBV12-4 and TRBJ1-5, with 9 bases that match TRBD1. With V trimmed by 6 bases and J by 6 bases, 3 bases remained unmatched. This CDR3 has 13 residues. CDR3 bases: TGTGCCAGCAGCCGGGACAGGGCTCAGCCCCAGCATTTT. It specifies CASSRDRAQPQHF.

V usage is TRBV18 and J usage is TRBJ1-3, with D tentatively TRBD1 (5 bases). Germline CDR1 reads KGHSH; CDR2 reads LQKENI. This CDR3 is 17 amino acids long. V was shortened by 1 base and J by 0 bases, with 13 bases between the two germline ends. DNA for the CDR3: TGTGCCAGCTCACCACGGTACTCCGGACACTCTGGAAACACCATATATTTT. This translates into CASSPRYSGHSGNTIYF.

J is TRBJ1-3 and V is TRBV5-8; D is unresolved. The V gene lost 1 base and the J gene lost 2 bases, with 7 bases spanning the gap. The V gene's germline CDR1 is SGHTS and CDR2 YDEGEE. The CDR3 is made up of 14 amino acids. The CDR3 DNA is TGTGCCAGCAGCTTGTACCAGGCTGGAAACACCATATATTTT. It is translated as CASSLYQAGNTIYF.